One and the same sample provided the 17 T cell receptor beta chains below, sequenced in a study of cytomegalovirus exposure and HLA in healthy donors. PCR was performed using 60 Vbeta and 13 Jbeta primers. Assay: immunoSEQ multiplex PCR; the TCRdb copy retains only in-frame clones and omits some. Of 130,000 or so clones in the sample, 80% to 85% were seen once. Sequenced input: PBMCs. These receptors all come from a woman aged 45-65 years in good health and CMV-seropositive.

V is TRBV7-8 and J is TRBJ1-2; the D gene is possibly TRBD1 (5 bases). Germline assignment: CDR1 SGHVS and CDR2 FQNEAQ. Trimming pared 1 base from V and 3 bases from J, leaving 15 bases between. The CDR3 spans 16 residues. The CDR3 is CASSLGGRPEYYGYTF. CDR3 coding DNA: TGTGCCAGCAGCTTAGGGGGCAGACCTGAGTACTATGGCTACACCTTC.

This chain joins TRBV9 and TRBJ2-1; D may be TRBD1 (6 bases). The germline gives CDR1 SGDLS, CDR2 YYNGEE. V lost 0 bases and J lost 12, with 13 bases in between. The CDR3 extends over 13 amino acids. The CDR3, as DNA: TGTGCCAGCAGCGTAGAGGACAGAGCCTCGCAGTTCTTC. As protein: CASSVEDRASQFF.

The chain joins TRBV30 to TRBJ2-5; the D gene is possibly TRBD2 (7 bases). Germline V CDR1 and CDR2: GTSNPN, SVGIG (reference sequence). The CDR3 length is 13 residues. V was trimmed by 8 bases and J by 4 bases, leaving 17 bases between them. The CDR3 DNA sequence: TGTGCCGGGGGGAGGGGGTCGGGAGAGACCCAGTACTTC. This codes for CAGGRGSGETQYF.

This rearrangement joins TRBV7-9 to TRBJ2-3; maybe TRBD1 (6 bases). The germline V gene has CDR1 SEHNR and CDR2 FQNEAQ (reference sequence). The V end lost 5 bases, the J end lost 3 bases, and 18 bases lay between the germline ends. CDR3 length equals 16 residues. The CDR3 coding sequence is TGTGCCAGCAGCAGATTCAGGGGTGGTACGACAGATACGCAGTATTTT. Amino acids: CASSRFRGGTTDTQYF.

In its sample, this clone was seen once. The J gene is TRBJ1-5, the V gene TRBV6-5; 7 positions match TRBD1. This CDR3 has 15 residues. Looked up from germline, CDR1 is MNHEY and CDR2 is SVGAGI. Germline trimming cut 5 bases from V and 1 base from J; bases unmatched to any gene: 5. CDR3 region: CASSPTGPSNQPQHF. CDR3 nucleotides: TGTGCCAGCAGTCCGACAGGGCCCAGCAATCAGCCCCAGCATTTT.

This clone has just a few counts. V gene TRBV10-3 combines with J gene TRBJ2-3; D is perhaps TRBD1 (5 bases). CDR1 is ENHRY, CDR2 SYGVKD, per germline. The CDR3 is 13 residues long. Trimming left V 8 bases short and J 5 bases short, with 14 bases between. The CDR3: CAIGPGLGDTQYF. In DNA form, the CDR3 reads TGTGCCATCGGTCCAGGGTTGGGAGATACGCAGTATTTT.

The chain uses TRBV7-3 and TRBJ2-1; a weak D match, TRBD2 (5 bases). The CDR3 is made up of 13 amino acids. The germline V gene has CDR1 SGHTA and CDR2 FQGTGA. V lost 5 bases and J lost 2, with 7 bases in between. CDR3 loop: CASSPGTYNEQFF. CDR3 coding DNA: TGTGCCAGCAGCCCGGGGACCTACAATGAGCAGTTCTTC.

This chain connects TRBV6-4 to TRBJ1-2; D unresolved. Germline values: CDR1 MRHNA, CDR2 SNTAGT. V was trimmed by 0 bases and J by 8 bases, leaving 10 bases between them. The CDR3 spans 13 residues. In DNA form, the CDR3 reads TGTGCCAGCAGTGACTCGATGGCGGGCGGCTACACCTTC. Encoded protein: CASSDSMAGGYTF.

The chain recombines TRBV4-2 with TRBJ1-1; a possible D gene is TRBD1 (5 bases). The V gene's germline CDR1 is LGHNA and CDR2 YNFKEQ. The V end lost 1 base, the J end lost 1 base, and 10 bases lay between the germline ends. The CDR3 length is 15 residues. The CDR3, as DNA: TGTGCCAGCAGCCAAGGGGGCTCTGGGAACACTGAAGCTTTCTTT. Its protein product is CASSQGGSGNTEAFF.

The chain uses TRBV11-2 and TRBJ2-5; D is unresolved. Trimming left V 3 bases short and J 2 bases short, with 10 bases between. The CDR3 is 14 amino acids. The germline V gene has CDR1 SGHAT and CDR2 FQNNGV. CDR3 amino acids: CASSFRQIQETQYF. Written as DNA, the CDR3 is TGTGCCAGCAGCTTTAGACAAATTCAAGAGACCCAGTACTTC.

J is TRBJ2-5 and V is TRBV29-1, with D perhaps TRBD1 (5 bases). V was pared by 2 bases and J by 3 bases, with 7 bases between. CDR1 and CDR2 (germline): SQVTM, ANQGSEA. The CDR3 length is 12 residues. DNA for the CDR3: TGCAGCGTTGAACGACAGAAAGAGACCCAGTACTTC. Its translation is CSVERQKETQYF.

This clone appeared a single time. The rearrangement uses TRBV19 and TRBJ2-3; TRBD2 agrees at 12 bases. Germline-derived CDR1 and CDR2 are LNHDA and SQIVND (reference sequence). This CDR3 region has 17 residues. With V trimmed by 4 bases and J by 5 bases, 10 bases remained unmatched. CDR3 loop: CASSNRLAGVSGDTQYF. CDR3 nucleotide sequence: TGTGCCAGTAGTAACCGACTAGCGGGAGTGTCGGGAGATACGCAGTATTTT.

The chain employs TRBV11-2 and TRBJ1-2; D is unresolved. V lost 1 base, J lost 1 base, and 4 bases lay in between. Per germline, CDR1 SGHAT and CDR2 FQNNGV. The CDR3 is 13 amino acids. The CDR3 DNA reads TGTGCCAGCAGCTTAGCTAATAACTATGGCTACACCTTC. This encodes CASSLANNYGYTF.

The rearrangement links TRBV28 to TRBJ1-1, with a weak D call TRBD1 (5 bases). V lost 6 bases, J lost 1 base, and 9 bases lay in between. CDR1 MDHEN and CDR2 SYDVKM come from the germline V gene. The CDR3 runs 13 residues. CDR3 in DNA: TGTGCCAGCAGGATGACAGAGAACACTGAAGCTTTCTTT. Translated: CASRMTENTEAFF.

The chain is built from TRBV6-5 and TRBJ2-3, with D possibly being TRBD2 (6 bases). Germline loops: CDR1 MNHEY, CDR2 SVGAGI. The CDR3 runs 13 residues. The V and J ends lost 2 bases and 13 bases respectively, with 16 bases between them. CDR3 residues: CASSYGRTQGEYF. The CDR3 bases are TGTGCCAGCAGTTACGGGAGGACCCAAGGCGAGTATTTT.

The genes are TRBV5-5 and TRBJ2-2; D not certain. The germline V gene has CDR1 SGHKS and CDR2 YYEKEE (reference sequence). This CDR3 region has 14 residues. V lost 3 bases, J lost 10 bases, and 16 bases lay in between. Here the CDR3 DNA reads TGTGCCAGCAGCTCGCTGAACTCGCTAACGGAGCTGTTTTTT. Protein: CASSSLNSLTELFF.

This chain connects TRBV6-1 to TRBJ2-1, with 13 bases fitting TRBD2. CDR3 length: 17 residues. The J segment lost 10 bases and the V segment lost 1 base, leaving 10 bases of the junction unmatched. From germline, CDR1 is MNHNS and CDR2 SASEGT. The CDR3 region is CASSEVTKPGLAGEQFF. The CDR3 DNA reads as TGTGCCAGCAGTGAAGTAACTAAACCGGGACTAGCGGGAGAGCAGTTCTTC.